These T cell receptor beta chains were read from a single sample in a study of blood T cell repertoires in COVID-19. Clones were sequenced by immunoSEQ multiplex PCR, and TCRdb holds only the in-frame ones, with some missing. The data show about 110,000 clones, less than 75% seen once. Sequencing used peripheral blood. The receptors here all came from a woman between 40 and 50 years old with acute or convalescent COVID-19. The CDR3 runs from the conserved cysteine through the conserved F or W. Each record gives: clone size, V gene, D gene, J gene, CDR3 protein, CDR3 DNA. The D gene is left open where the match is weak. Size tells how often a clone was seen (once, few, many) or the class of an expanded clone, and some rows leave it out.

.	TRBV5-1	.	TRBJ1-2	CASSLVEGNYGYTF	TGCGCCAGCAGCTTGGTGGAGGGGAACTATGGCTACACCTTC
few	TRBV5-6	TRBD2	TRBJ2-3	CASSSSGAGGYTQYF	TGTGCCAGCAGCTCCTCGGGAGCGGGGGGATATACGCAGTATTTT
.	TRBV15	.	TRBJ2-2	CATSRDPSGITGELFF	TGTGCCACCAGCAGAGATCCATCGGGGATCACCGGGGAGCTGTTTTTT
once	TRBV3-1/TRBV3-2	.	TRBJ2-4	CASSRPGRVENIQYF	TGTGCCAGCAGCCGCCCCGGCAGGGTGGAAAACATTCAGTACTTC
.	TRBV7-9	.	TRBJ1-1	CASSPTRGYAFF	TGTGCCAGCAGCCCAACAAGAGGGTACGCTTTCTTT
.	TRBV15	.	TRBJ1-3	CATSRDLSSSGNTIYF	TGTGCCACCAGCAGAGATCTTAGCAGCTCTGGAAACACCATATATTTT
.	TRBV23-1	TRBD1	TRBJ1-2	CARLPDREHGYTF	TGCGCCAGGTTGCCCGACAGGGAACATGGCTACACCTTC
few	TRBV9	TRBD1	TRBJ1-2	CASSVGGQPNPNYGYTF	TGTGCCAGCAGCGTAGGGGGACAGCCGAACCCTAACTATGGCTACACCTTC
.	TRBV6-5	TRBD1	TRBJ1-2	CASSYSTGNFYGYTF	TGTGCCAGCAGTTACTCGACAGGGAACTTCTATGGCTACACCTTC
few	TRBV7-9	TRBD1	TRBJ2-2	CASSSDRVYTGELFF	TGTGCCAGCAGCTCGGACAGGGTGTACACCGGGGAGCTGTTTTTT
.	TRBV2	TRBD1	TRBJ2-3	CASAQRTGGTDTQYF	TGTGCCAGCGCCCAGAGGACAGGGGGAACAGATACGCAGTATTTT
.	TRBV6-2/TRBV6-3	TRBD1	TRBJ1-4	CASSYPPGQGALNEKLFF	TGTGCCAGCAGTTACCCTCCGGGACAGGGGGCGCTGAATGAAAAACTGTTTTTT
once	TRBV20-1	TRBD2	TRBJ2-7	CSASSGLRTSSYEQYF	TGCAGTGCTAGTTCTGGGTTGAGGACTAGCTCCTACGAGCAGTACTTC
.	TRBV29-1	.	TRBJ2-3	CSVGGQGASTDTQYF	TGCAGCGTTGGGGGGCAGGGAGCTAGCACAGATACGCAGTATTTT
.	TRBV5-1	TRBD2	TRBJ2-7	CASSLKPKAGGISYEQYF	TGCGCCAGCAGCTTGAAGCCCAAGGCGGGGGGGATCTCCTACGAGCAGTACTTC